This TCR beta chain was sequenced in a study of blood T cell repertoires in COVID-19. The V and J ends lost 1 base and 8 bases respectively, with 16 bases between them. CDR1 is MGHDK, CDR2 SYGVNS, per germline. This CDR3 contains 15 residues. Authors' methods: Estimated nucleated cell counts came from reference gene primer amplification. Sequencing used immunoSEQ multiplex PCR; TCRdb keeps in-frame clones, though not all of them. From that table come the V and J calls and clone size; the DNA was used to work out D and trimming. Of around 37,000 clones in the sample, about 88% were seen once. Sequenced sample: peripheral blood. The chain links TRBV25-1 to TRBJ2-3; perhaps TRBD2 as D (5 bases). The source is a human donor in a cohort sampled during active COVID-19. The chain's CDR3 is CASSEFGEGAGTQYF. DNA of the CDR3: TGTGCCAGCAGTGAATTCGGGGAAGGTGCCGGTACGCAGTATTTT.